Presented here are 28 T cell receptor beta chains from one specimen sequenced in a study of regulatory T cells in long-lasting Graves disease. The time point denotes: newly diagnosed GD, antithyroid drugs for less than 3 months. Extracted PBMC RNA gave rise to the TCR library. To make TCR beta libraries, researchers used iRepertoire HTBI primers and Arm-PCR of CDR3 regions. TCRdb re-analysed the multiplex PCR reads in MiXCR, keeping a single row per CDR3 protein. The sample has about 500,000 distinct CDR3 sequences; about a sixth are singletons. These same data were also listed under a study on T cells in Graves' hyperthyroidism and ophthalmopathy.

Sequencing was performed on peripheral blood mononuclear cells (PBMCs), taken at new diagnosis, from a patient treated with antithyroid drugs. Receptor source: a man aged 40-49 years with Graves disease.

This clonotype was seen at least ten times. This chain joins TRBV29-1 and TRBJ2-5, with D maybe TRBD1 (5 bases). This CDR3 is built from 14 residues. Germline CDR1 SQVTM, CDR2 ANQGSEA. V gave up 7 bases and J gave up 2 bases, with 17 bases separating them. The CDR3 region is CSAREGATQETQYF. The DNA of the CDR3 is TGCAGCGCAAGAGAAGGGGCGACACAAGAGACCCAGTACTTC.

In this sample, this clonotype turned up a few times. The DNA of the CDR3 is TGCGCCAGCAGCCCGACCCACCAGGGCACCTACGAGCAGTACTTC. It specifies CASSPTHQGTYEQYF. The chain employs TRBV5-1 and TRBJ2-7, with a possible D match to TRBD1 (5 bases). The germline V gene has CDR1 SGHRS and CDR2 YFSETQ. The ends were cut back, 4 bases at V and 2 bases at J, with 16 bases in the middle. CDR3 size: 15 residues.

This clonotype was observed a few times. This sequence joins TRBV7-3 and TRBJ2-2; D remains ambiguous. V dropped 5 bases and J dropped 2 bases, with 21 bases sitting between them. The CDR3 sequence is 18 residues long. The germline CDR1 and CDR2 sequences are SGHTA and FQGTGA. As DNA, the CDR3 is TGTGCCAGCAGCACCCGACCCGGACCGTTACTAAACACCGGGGAGCTGTTTTTT. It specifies CASSTRPGPLLNTGELFF.

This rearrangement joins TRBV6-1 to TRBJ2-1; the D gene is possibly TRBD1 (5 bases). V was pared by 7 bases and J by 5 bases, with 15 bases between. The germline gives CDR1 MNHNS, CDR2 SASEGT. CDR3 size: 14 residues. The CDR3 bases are TGTGCCAGCAACAATGTGGGGCCACACAATGAGCAGTTCTTC. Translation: CASNNVGPHNEQFF.

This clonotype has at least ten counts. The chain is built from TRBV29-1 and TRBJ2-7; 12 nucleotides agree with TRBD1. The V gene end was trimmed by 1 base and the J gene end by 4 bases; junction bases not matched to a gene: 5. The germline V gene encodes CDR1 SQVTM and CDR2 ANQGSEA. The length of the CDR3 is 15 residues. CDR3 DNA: TGCAGCGTTGAAGCTGGGACAGGGGGCCCTTACGAGCAGTACTTC. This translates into CSVEAGTGGPYEQYF.

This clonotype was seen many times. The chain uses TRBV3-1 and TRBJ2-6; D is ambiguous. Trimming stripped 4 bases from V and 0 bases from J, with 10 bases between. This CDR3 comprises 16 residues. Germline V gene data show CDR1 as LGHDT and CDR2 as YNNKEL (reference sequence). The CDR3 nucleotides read TGTGCCAGCAGCCCCCAGCCTATCTCTGGGGCCAACGTCCTGACTTTC. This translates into CASSPQPISGANVLTF.

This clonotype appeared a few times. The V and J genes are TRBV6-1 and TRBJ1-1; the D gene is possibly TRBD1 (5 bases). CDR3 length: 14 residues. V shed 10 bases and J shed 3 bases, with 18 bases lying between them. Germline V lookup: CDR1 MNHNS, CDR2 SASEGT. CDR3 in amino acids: CATHGAERDTEAFF. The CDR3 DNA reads TGTGCCACCCACGGGGCAGAGAGGGACACTGAAGCTTTCTTT.

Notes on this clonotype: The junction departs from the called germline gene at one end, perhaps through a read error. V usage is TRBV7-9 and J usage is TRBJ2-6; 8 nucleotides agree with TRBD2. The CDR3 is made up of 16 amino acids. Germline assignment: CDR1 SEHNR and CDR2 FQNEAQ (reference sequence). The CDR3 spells CASSLVGQAGGNVLTF. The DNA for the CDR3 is TGTGCCAGCAGCTTAGTGGGCCAGGCGGGGGGCAACGTCCTGACTTTC. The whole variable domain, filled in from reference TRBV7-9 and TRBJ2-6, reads DTGVSQNPRHKITKRGQNVTFRCDPISEHNRLYWYRQTLGQGPEFLTYFQNEAQLEKSRLLSDRFSAERPKGSFSTLEIQRTEQGDSAMYLCASSLVGQAGGNVLTFGAGSRLTVL.

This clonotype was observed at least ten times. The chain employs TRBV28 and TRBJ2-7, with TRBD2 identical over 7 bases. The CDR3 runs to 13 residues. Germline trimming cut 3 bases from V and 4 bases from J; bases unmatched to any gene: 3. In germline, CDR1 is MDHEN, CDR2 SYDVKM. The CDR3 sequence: CASSFGLEYEQYF. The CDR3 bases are TGTGCCAGCAGTTTTGGACTAGAATACGAGCAGTACTTC.

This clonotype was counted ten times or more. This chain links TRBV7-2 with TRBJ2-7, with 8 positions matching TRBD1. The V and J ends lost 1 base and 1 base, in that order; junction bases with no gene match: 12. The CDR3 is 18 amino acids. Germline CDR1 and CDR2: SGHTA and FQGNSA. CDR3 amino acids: CASSLVGTGGFISYEQYF. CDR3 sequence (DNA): TGTGCCAGCAGCTTAGTGGGGACAGGAGGATTCATATCCTACGAGCAGTACTTC.

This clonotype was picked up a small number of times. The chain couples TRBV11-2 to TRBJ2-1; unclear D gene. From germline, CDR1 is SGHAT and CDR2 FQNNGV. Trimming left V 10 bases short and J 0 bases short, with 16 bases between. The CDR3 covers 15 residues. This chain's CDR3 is CAIHLGESSYNEQFF. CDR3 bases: TGTGCCATCCACCTTGGGGAAAGCTCCTACAATGAGCAGTTCTTC.

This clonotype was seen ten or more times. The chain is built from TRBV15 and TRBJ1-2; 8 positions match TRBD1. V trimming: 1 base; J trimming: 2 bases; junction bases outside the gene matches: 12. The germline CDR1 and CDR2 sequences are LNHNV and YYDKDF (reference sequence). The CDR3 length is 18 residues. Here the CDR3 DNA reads TGTGCCACCAGCAGAGGAGAACTAGGCCAGGGGGCAAACTATGGCTACACCTTC. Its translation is CATSRGELGQGANYGYTF.

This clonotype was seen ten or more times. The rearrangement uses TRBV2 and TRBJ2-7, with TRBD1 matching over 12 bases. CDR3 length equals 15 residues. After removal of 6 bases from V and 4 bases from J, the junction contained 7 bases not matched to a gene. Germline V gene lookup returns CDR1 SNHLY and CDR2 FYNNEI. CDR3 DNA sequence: TGTGCCAGCAGGGTAGGGACAGGGGGCAATTACGAGCAGTACTTC. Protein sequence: CASRVGTGGNYEQYF.

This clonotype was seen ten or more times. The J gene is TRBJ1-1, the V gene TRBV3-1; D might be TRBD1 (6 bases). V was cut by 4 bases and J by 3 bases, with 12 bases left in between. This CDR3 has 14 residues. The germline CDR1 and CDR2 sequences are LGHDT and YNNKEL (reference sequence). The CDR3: CASSLAPGDTEAFF. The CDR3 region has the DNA TGTGCCAGCAGCCTCGCGCCAGGGGACACTGAAGCTTTCTTT.

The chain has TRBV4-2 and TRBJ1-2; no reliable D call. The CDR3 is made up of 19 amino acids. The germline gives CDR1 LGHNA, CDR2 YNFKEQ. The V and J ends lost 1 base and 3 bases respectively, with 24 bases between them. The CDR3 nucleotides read TGTGCCAGCAGCCAAGTAGGCGGGAAGGGTTCCCTCTCTGACTATGGCTACACCTTC. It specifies CASSQVGGKGSLSDYGYTF.

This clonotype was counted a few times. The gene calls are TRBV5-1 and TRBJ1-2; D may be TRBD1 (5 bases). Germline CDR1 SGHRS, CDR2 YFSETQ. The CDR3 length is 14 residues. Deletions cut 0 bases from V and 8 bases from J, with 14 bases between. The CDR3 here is CASSLATPGHGYTF. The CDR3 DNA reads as TGCGCCAGCAGCTTGGCCACCCCAGGGCACGGCTACACCTTC.

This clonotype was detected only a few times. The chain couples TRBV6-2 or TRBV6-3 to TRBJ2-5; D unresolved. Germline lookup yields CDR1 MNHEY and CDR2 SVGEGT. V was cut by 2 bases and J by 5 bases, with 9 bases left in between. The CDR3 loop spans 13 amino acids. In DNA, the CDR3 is TGTGCCAGCAGTTACCGGGCCCGGGAGACCCAGTACTTC. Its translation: CASSYRARETQYF.

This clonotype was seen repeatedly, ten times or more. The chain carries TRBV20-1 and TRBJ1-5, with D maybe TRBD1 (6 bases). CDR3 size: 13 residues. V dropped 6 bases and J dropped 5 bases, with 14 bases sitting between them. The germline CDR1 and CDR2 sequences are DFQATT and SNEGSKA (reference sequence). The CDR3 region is CSAMGAADQPQHF. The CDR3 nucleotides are TGCAGTGCCATGGGGGCAGCGGATCAGCCCCAGCATTTT.

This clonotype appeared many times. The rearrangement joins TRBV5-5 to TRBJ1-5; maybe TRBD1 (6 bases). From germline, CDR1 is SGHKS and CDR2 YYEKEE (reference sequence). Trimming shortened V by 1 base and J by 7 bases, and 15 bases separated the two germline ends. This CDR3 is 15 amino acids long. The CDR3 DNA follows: TGTGCCAGCAGCTTGCGTCAGGGGTCGGGGCAGCCCCAGCATTTT. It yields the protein CASSLRQGSGQPQHF.

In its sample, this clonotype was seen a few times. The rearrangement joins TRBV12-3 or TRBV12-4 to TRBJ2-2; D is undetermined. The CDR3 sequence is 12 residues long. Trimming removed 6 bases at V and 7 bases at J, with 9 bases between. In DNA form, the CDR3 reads TGTGCCAGCAGGGGGATAGACGGGGAGCTGTTTTTT. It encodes CASRGIDGELFF.

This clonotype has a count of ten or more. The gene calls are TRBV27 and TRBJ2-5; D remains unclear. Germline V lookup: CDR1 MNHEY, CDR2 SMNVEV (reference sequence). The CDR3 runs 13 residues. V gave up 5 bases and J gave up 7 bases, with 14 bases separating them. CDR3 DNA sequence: TGTGCCAGCAGTGGAATGACCCATATGACCCAGTACTTC. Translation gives CASSGMTHMTQYF.

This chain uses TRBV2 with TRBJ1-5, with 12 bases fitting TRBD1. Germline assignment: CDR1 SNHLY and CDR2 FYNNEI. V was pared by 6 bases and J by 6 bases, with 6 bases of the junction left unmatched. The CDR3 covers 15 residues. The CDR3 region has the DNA TGTGCCAGCAGGGCGGGACAGGGGGCGGTTCAGCCCCAGCATTTT. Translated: CASRAGQGAVQPQHF.

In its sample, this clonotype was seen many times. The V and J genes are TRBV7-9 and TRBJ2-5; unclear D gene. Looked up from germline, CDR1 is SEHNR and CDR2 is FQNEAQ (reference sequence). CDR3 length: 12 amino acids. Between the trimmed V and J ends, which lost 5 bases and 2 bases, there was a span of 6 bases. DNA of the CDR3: TGTGCCAGCAGCCATACTCAAGAGACCCAGTACTTC. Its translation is CASSHTQETQYF.

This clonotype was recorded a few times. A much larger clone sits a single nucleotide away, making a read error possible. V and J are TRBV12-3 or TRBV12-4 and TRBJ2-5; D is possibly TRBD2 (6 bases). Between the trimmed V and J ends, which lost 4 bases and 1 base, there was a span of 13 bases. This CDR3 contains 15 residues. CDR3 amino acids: CASSYSRGIQETQYF. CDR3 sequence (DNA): TGTGCCAGCAGTTACTCGCGGGGTATCCAAGAGACCCAGTACTTC.

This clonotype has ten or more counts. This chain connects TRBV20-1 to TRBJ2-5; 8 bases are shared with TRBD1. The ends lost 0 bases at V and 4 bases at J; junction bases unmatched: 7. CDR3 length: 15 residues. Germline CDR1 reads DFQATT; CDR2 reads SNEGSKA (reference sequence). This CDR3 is CSARDSTGAGETQYF. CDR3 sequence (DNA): TGCAGTGCTAGAGACTCGACAGGGGCGGGAGAGACCCAGTACTTC.

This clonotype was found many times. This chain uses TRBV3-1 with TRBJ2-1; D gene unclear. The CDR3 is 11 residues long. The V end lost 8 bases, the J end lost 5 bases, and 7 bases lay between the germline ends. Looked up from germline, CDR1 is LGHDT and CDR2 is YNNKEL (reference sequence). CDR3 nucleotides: TGTGCCAGCCAAAGTCACAATGAGCAGTTCTTC. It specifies CASQSHNEQFF.

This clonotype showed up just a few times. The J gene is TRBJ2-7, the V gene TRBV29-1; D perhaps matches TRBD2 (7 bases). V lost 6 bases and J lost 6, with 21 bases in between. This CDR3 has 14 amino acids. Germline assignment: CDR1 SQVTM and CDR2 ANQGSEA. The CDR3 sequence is CSVVEGGIRSEQYF. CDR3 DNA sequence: TGCAGCGTGGTCGAGGGGGGGATAAGAAGCGAGCAGTACTTC.

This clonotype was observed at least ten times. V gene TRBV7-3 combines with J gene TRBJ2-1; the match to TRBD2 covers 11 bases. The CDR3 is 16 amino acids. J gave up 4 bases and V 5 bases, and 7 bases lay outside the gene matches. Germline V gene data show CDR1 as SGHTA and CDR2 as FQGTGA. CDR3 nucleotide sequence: TGTGCCAGCAGCCCGAGGACTAGCGGGCGATACAATGAGCAGTTCTTC. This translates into CASSPRTSGRYNEQFF.